The 6 T cell receptor beta chains below all came from one sample that was sequenced in a study of neurological immune-mediated disorders. TCRdb passed the 5' RACE reads through MiXCR, listing each CDR3 protein once. The sample has about 54,000 distinct CDR3 sequences; over 3.5% are singletons. Sequences were obtained from CD4+ T cells from blood. The receptor set was obtained from a middle-aged woman with multiple sclerosis.

There are many counts of this clonotype. J is TRBJ1-4 and V is TRBV6-6; no definite D call. This CDR3 has 12 residues. Trimming cost V 1 base and J 8 bases, with 5 bases left between them. In germline, CDR1 is MNHNY, CDR2 SVGAGI (reference sequence). As DNA, the CDR3 is TGTGCCAGCAGTTACTGGAAAGAAAAACTGTTTTTT. It is translated as CASSYWKEKLFF.

To note about this clonotype: The DNA is omitted, as the CDR3 cannot be located on it reliably, and the CDR3 follows TCRdb's listing. The rearrangement links TRBV5-1 to TRBJ2-7; TRBD1 was called by the table and not checked on the DNA. The CDR3 numbers 22 amino acids, ends counted. Germline CDR1 and CDR2: SGHRS and YFSETQ. The CDR3 sequence is CASSFYICSARVGGPSSYEQYF.

This clonotype showed up many times. The chain has TRBV6-5 and TRBJ2-3; 9 bases match TRBD1. Trimming cost V 5 bases and J 14 bases; bases outside gene matches: 8. Germline CDR1 reads MNHEY; CDR2 reads SVGAGI. The CDR3 loop spans 12 amino acids. For the CDR3, the DNA is TGTGCCAGCAGTCACCGGGACAGGGCGGCGTATTTT. Protein: CASSHRDRAAYF.

This clonotype occurred many times. The genes are TRBV2 and TRBJ1-5; D not certain. V gave up 3 bases and J gave up 6 bases, with 9 bases separating them. The CDR3 runs 13 residues. CDR1 SNHLY and CDR2 FYNNEI come from the germline V gene. CDR3 in DNA: TGTGCCAGCAGTGACTACGAGACTCAGCCCCAGCATTTT. Translated, it gives CASSDYETQPQHF. The full variable domain, its missing parts supplied by reference TRBV2 and TRBJ1-5, is EPEVTQTPSHQVTQMGQEVILRCVPISNHLYFYWYRQILGQKVEFLVSFYNNEISEKSEIFDDQFSVERPDGSNFTLKIRSTKLEDSAMYFCASSDYETQPQHFGDGTRLSIL.

This clonotype was seen repeatedly, ten times or more. The V and J genes are TRBV5-1 and TRBJ2-5; D unresolved. This CDR3 comprises 12 residues. Germline V gene lookup returns CDR1 SGHRS and CDR2 YFSETQ. V was trimmed by 2 bases and J by 5 bases, leaving 7 bases between them. DNA for the CDR3: TGCGCCAGCAGCTTTACCGCGGAGACCCAGTACTTC. Residues: CASSFTAETQYF.

This clonotype was seen many times. This chain uses TRBV20-1 with TRBJ2-7; D is possibly TRBD1 or TRBD2 (6 bases each). CDR3 size: 14 residues. CDR1 is DFQATT, CDR2 SNEGSKA, per germline (reference sequence). Trimming took off 1 base at V and 0 bases at J, with 10 bases between the two ends. This chain's CDR3 is CSARVGGFSYEQYF. The CDR3 coding sequence is TGCAGTGCTAGAGTAGGGGGGTTCTCCTACGAGCAGTACTTC.